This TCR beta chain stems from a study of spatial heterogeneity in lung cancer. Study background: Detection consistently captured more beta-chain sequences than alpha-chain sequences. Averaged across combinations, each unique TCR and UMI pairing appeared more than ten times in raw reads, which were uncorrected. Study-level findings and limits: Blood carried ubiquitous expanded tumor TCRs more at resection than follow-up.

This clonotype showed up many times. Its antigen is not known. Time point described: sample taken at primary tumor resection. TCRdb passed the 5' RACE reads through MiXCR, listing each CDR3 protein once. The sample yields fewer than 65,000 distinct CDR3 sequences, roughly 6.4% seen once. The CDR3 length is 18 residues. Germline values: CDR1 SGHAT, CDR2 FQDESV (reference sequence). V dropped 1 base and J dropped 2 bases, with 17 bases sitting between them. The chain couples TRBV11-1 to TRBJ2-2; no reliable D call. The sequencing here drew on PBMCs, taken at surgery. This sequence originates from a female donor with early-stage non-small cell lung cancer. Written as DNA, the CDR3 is TGTGCCAGCAGCTTAGGATCTATTGGGCTGGGAAACACCGGGGAGCTGTTTTTT. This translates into CASSLGSIGLGNTGELFF.